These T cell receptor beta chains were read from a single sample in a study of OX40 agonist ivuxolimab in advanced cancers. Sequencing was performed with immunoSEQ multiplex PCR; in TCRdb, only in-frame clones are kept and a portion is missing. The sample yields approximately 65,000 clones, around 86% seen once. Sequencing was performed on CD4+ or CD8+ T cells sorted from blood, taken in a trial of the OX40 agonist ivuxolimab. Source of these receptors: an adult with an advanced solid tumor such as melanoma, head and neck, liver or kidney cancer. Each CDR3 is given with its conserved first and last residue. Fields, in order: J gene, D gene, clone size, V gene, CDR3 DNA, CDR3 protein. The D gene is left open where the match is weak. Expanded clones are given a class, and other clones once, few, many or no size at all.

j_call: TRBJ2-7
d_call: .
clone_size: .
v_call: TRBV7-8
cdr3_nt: TGTGCCAGCAGCCCAGCCCTCAGTTCCTACGAGCAGTACTTC
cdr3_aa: CASSPALSSYEQYF

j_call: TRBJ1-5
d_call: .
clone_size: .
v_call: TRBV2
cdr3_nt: TGTGCCAGCAGAGCCCACGTGAACAATCAGCCCCAGCATTTT
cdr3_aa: CASRAHVNNQPQHF

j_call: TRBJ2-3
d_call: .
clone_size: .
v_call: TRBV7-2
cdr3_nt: TGTGCCAGCAGCAAATGGGGGGCATTGAAAGATACGCAGTATTTT
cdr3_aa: CASSKWGALKDTQYF

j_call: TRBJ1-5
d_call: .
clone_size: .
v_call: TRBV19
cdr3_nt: TGTGCCAGTAGTATTGATCCTTTAAGCAATCAGCCCCAGCATTTT
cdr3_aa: CASSIDPLSNQPQHF

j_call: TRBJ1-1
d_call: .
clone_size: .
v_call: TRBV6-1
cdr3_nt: TGTGCCAGCAGGGAACACACAGGGAACACTGAAGCTTTCTTT
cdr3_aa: CASREHTGNTEAFF

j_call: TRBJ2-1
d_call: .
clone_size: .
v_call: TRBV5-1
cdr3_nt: TGCGCCAGCAGCTTGTTAGCGGGACAGGGCTACAATGAGCAGTTCTTC
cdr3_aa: CASSLLAGQGYNEQFF

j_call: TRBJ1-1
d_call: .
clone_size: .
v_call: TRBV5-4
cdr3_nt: TGTGCCAGCAGCTTAGGTTCTGGTCGGGCTTTCTTT
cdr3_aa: CASSLGSGRAFF

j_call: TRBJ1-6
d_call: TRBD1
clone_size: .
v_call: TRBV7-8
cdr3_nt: TGTGCCAGCAGCGCCTGGACAGGGGATTCACCCCTCCACTTT
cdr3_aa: CASSAWTGDSPLHF

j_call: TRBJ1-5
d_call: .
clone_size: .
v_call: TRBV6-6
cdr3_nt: TGTGCCAGCAGTGATTATGGACAGAGCAATCAGCCCCAGCATTTT
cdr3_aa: CASSDYGQSNQPQHF

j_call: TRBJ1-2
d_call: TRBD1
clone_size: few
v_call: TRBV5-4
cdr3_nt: TGTGCCAGCAGCTTGGAAATGGGGACAGATTATGGCTACACCTTC
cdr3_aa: CASSLEMGTDYGYTF

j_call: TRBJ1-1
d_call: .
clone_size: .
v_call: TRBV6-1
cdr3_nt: TGTGCCAGCAGCACTCCGTGGGAAGAGGCTTTCTTT
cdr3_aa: CASSTPWEEAFF

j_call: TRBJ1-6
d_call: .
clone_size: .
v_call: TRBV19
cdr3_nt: TGTGCCAGTAGTATATTGGGTCAGGGAGCGTCACCCCTCCACTTT
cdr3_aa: CASSILGQGASPLHF

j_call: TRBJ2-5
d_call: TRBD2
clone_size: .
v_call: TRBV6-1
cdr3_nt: TGTGCCAACCAAGATAGCGGGGGGGCCGGGACCCAGTACTTC
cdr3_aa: CANQDSGGAGTQYF

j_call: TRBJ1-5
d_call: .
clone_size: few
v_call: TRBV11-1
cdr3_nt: TGTGCCAGCAGCTCCAACACCATTAACCGGACATTTCAGCCCCAGCATTTT
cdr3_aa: CASSSNTINRTFQPQHF

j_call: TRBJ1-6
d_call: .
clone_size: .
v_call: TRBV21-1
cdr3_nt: TGTGCCAGCAGCAAGGGACAGGGAGGTTGGCCCCTCCACTTT
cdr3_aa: CASSKGQGGWPLHF

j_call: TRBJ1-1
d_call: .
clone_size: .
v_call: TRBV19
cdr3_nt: TGTGCCAGTAGTCTGGGGTTTAGCACTGAAGCTTTCTTT
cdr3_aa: CASSLGFSTEAFF

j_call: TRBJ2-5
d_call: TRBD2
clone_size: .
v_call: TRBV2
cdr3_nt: TGTGCCAGCAGTACCGCCAAGGGACTAGCCCTCCTGACCCAGTACTTC
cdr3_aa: CASSTAKGLALLTQYF

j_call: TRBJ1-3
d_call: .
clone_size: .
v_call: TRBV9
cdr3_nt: TGTGCCAGCAGCAAACGGGACGGCGTCTCTGGAAACACCATATATTTT
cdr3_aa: CASSKRDGVSGNTIYF

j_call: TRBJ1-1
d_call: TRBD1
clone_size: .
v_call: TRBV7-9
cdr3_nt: TGTGCCAGCAGCTCTAGCGGTCGCGGGACAGGGTTGAAAGCTTTCTTT
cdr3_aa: CASSSSGRGTGLKAFF